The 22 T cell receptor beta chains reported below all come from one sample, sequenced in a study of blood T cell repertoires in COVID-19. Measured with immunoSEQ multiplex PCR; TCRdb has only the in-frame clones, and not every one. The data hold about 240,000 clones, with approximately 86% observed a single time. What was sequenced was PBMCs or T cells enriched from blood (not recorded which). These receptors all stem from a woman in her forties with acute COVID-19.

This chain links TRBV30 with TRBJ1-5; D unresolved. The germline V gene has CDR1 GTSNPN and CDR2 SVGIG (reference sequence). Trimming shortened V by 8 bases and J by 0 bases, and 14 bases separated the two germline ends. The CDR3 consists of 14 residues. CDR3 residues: CAANSGNSNQPQHF. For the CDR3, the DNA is TGTGCCGCGAACAGTGGAAATAGCAATCAGCCCCAGCATTTT.

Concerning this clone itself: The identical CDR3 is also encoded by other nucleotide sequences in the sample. The CDR3 region is CASSLSGGNTEAFF. For the CDR3, the DNA is TGCGCCAGCAGCTTGAGCGGGGGGAACACTGAAGCTTTCTTT. The gene calls are TRBV5-1 and TRBJ1-1, with D maybe TRBD1 (5 bases). CDR1 and CDR2 from the germline V gene are SGHRS and YFSETQ. The CDR3 contains 14 residues. V was pared by 1 base and J by 1 base, with 8 bases between. The full variable domain, rest sourced from reference TRBV5-1 and TRBJ1-1, is KAGVTQTPRYLIKTRGQQVTLSCSPISGHRSVSWYQQTPGQGLQFLFEYFSETQRNKGNFPGRFSGRQFSNSRSEMNVSTLELGDSALYLCASSLSGGNTEAFFGQGTRLTVV.

This CDR3 reads CASSLQGALGNTIYF. CDR3 nucleotides: TGTGCCAGCAGCTTACAGGGGGCGCTTGGAAACACCATATATTTT. The gene calls are TRBV7-2 and TRBJ1-3, with 8 bases fitting TRBD1. Germline V gene sequence: CDR1 SGHTA, CDR2 FQGNSA. This CDR3 contains 15 residues. V shed 2 bases and J 3 bases; nucleotides not matched to a gene: 3.

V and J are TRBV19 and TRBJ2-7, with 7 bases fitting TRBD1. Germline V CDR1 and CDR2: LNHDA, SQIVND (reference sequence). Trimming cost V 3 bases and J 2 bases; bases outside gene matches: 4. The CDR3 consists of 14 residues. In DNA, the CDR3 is TGTGCCAGTAGTATGAGCAGGGGGACCTACGAGCAGTACTTC. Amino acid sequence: CASSMSRGTYEQYF. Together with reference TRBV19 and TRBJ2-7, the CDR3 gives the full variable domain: DGGITQSPKYLFRKEGQNVTLSCEQNLNHDAMYWYRQDPGQGLRLIYYSQIVNDFQKGDIAEGYSVSREKKESFPLTVTSAQKNPTAFYLCASSMSRGTYEQYFGPGTRLTVT.

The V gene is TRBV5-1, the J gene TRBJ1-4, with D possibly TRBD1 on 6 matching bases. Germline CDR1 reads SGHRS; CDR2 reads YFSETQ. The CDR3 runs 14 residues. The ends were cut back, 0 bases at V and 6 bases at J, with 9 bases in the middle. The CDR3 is CASSLGGLDEKLFF. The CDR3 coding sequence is TGCGCCAGCAGCTTGGGGGGGCTCGATGAAAAACTGTTTTTT.

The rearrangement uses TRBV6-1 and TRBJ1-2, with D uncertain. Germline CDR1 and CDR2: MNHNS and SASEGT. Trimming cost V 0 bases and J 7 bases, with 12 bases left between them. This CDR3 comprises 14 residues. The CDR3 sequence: CASSEAGRGAGYTF. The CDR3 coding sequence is TGTGCCAGCAGTGAAGCGGGCCGGGGAGCTGGCTACACCTTC.

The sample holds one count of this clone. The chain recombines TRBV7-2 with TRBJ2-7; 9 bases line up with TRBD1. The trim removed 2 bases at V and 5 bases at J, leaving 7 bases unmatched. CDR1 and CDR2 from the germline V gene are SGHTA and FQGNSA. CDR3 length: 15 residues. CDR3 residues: CASSLPRDRVDEQYF. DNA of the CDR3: TGTGCCAGCAGCTTACCCCGGGACAGGGTTGACGAGCAGTACTTC.

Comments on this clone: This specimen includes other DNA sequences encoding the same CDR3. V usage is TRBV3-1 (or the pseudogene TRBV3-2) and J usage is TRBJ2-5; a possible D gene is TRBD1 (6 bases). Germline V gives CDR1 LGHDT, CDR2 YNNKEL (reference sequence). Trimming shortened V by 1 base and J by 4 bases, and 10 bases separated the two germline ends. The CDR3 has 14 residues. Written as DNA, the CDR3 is TGTGCCAGCAGCCAAGGGGTAGGGGGAGAGACCCAGTACTTC. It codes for CASSQGVGGETQYF.

CDR3 in DNA: TGTGCCAGCAGCCAAGATATTACGGGAGGGACCTACGAGCAGTACTTC. Residues: CASSQDITGGTYEQYF. The chain uses TRBV4-2 and TRBJ2-7, with 8 bases matching TRBD2. CDR1 and CDR2 (germline): LGHNA, YNFKEQ. Germline trimming cut 0 bases from V and 2 bases from J; bases unmatched to any gene: 6. The CDR3 consists of 16 residues.

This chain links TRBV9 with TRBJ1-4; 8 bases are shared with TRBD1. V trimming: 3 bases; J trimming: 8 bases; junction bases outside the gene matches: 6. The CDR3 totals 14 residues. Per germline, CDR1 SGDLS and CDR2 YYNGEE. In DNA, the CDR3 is TGTGCCAGCAGCGCCGACAGGGGAGACGAAAAACTGTTTTTT. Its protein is CASSADRGDEKLFF.

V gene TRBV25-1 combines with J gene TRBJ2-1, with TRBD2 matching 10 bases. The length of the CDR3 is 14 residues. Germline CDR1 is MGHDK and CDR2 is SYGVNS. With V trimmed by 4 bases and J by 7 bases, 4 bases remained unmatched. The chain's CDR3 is CASSGRTSGNEQFF. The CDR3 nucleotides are TGTGCCAGCAGTGGTCGGACTAGCGGTAATGAGCAGTTCTTC. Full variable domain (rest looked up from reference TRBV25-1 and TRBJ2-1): EADIYQTPRYLVIGTGKKITLECSQTMGHDKMYWYQQDPGMELHLIHYSYGVNSTEKGDLSSESTVSRIRTEHFPLTLESARPSHTSQYLCASSGRTSGNEQFFGPGTRLTVL.

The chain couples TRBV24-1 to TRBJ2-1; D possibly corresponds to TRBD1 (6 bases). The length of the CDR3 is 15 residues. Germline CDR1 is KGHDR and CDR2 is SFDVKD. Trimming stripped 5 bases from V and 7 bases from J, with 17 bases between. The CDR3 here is CATSGAREGENEQFF. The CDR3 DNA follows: TGTGCCACCAGTGGAGCTCGCGAGGGGGAGAATGAGCAGTTCTTC.

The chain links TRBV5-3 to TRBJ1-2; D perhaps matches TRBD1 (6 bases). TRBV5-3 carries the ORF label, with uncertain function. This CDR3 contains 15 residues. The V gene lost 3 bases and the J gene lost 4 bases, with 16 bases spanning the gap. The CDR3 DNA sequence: TGTGCCAGAAGCTCTTCCGGGACATGCCCCTATGGCTACACCTTC. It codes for CARSSSGTCPYGYTF.

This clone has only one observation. Written as DNA, the CDR3 is TGTGCCAGTAGTAGACAGGATACCGGGGAGCTGTTTTTT. It codes for CASSRQDTGELFF. The chain carries TRBV19 and TRBJ2-2, with D possibly TRBD1 on 6 matching bases. Trimming pared 4 bases from V and 5 bases from J, leaving 8 bases between. The CDR3 totals 13 residues. Per the germline V gene, CDR1 is LNHDA and CDR2 is SQIVND (reference sequence).

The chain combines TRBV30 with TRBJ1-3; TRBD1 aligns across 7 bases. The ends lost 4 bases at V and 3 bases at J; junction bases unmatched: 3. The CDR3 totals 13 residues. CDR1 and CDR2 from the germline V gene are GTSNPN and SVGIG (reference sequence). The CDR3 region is CAWNRQGGNTIYF. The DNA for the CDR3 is TGTGCCTGGAACAGACAGGGTGGAAACACCATATATTTT.

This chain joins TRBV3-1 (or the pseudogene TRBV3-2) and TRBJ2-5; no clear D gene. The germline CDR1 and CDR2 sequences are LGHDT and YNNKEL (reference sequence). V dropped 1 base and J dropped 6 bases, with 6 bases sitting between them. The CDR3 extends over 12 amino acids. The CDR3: CASSQVWQTQYF. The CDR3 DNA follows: TGTGCCAGCAGCCAAGTTTGGCAGACCCAGTACTTC.

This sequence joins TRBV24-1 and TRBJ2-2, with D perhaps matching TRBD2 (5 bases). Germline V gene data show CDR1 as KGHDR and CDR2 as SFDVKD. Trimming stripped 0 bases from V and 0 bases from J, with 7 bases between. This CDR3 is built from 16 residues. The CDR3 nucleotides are TGTGCCACCAGTGATTTGGGCGGGTCGAACACCGGGGAGCTGTTTTTT. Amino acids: CATSDLGGSNTGELFF.

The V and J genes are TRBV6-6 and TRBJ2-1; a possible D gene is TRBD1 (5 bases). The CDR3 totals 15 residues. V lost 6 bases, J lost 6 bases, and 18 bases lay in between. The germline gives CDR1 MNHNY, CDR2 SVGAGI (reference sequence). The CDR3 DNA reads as TGTGCCAGCAGCCGTAGACAGACCTCTAGCAATGAGCAGTTCTTC. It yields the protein CASSRRQTSSNEQFF.

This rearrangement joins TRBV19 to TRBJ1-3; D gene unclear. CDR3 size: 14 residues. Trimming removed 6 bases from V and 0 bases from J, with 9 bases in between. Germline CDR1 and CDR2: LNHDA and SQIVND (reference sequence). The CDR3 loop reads CASSTIDSGNTIYF. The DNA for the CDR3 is TGTGCCAGTAGCACCATAGACTCTGGAAACACCATATATTTT.

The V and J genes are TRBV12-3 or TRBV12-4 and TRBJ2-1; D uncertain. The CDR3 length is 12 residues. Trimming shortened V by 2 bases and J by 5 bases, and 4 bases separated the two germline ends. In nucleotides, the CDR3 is TGTGCCAGCAGTTTAAATAACAATGAGCAGTTCTTC. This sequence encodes CASSLNNNEQFF.

The CDR3 DNA reads TGTGCCACCAGTGACAGGGGCCGAATTAACCTCAATGAGCAGTTCTTC. Protein sequence: CATSDRGRINLNEQFF. This sequence joins TRBV24-1 and TRBJ2-1; D possibly corresponds to TRBD1 (6 bases). Germline V CDR1 and CDR2: KGHDR, SFDVKD. V lost 4 bases and J lost 6, with 18 bases in between. This CDR3 is 16 amino acids long.

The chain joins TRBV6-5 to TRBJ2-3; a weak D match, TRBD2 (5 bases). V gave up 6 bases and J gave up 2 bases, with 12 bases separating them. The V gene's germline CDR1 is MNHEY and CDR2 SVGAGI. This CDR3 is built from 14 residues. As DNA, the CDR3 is TGTGCCAGCAGCAACGGACTTTACACAGATACGCAGTATTTT. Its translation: CASSNGLYTDTQYF.